This entry features one TCR beta chain sequence. V was trimmed by 0 bases and J by 7 bases, leaving 28 bases between them. Germline CDR1 reads LGHDT; CDR2 reads YNNKEL (reference sequence). The CDR3 loop spans 20 amino acids. The sample belongs to a study of T cell responses to AZD1222 COVID-19 vaccine. Study summary: Pooling was applied to second doses at about 4 or about 12 weeks.

Profiling relied on immunoSEQ multiplex PCR, and the TCRdb table lists in-frame clones only, not all of them. The data hold some 190,000 clones, with around 88% observed a single time. This chain connects TRBV3-1 (or the pseudogene TRBV3-2) to TRBJ2-4; TRBD2 is a possible D gene (6 bases). This TCR came from an adult in good health. The source material was peripheral blood, sampled on day 0 of AZD1222 vaccination. The chain's CDR3 is CASSQDREVNNPTGRNIQYF. CDR3 DNA sequence: TGTGCCAGCAGCCAAGATAGAGAGGTGAACAACCCCACGGGGAGGAACATTCAGTACTTC.